These T cell receptor beta chains were read from a single sample in a study of tumor-infiltrating lymphocytes in localized non-small cell lung cancer. Profiled with immunoSEQ multiplex PCR; TCRdb holds only in-frame clones, not every one. The sample contains approximately 3,700 clones, 58% of which appear only once. Sequenced input: uninvolved lung tissue not adjacent to the tumor. The receptors derive from a human donor with non-small cell lung cancer. Both conserved end residues are part of each CDR3. The D gene is left open where the match is weak. Size values are once, few and many counts, or a class for expanded clones, and some rows have none.

clone_size,j_call,d_call,v_call,cdr3_aa,cdr3_nt
NA,TRBJ2-7,NA,TRBV7-8,CASSLFIGDRYEQYF,TGTGCCAGCAGCTTATTCATTGGGGACCGCTACGAGCAGTACTTC
few,TRBJ1-5,NA,TRBV18,CASSPGNNQPQHF,TGTGCCAGCTCACCAGGGAACAATCAGCCCCAGCATTTT
NA,TRBJ2-7,NA,TRBV6-5,CASSADPSFYEQYF,TGTGCCAGCAGTGCCGACCCTAGCTTCTACGAGCAGTACTTC
few,TRBJ1-5,NA,TRBV27,CASSFRSQGGQPQHF,TGTGCCAGCAGTTTTCGCAGCCAGGGTGGACAGCCCCAGCATTTT
NA,TRBJ2-5,NA,TRBV11-2,CASSSPRLGETQYF,TGTGCCAGCAGCTCACCGAGGCTGGGGGAGACCCAGTACTTC
NA,TRBJ1-2,TRBD1,TRBV28,CASSFDRGYYGYTF,TGTGCCAGCAGTTTTGACAGGGGGTACTATGGCTACACCTTC
NA,TRBJ1-1,NA,TRBV7-3,CASSLRSAGDTEAFF,TGTGCCAGCAGCTTAAGGAGCGCAGGGGACACTGAAGCTTTCTTT
once,TRBJ2-4,TRBD1,TRBV19,CASSGTGARSIQYF,TGTGCCAGTAGTGGTACAGGGGCGCGGAGCATTCAGTACTTC
NA,TRBJ2-2,NA,TRBV5-1,CASSTDSLGRTGELFF,TGCGCCAGCAGCACGGACTCACTAGGGCGGACCGGGGAGCTGTTTTTT
medium-sized,TRBJ2-7,NA,TRBV6-6,CASSKGPDRYEQYF,TGTGCCAGCAGCAAAGGGCCAGATCGGTACGAGCAGTACTTC
large,TRBJ2-7,NA,TRBV19,CASSMAVTYEQYF,TGTGCCAGTAGTATGGCGGTTACCTACGAGCAGTACTTC
few,TRBJ1-6,NA,TRBV2,CASIGGISSYNSPLHF,TGTGCCAGCATTGGCGGGATAAGCTCCTATAATTCACCCCTCCACTTT
NA,TRBJ2-7,NA,TRBV2,CASSEVREPYEQYF,TGTGCCAGCAGTGAAGTTAGAGAACCCTACGAGCAGTACTTC
NA,TRBJ1-1,NA,TRBV6-4,CASSESVGSTEAFF,TGTGCCAGCAGTGAAAGCGTGGGGAGCACTGAAGCTTTCTTT
NA,TRBJ1-6,NA,TRBV7-8,CASSSGGRGGSPLHF,TGTGCCAGCAGTTCAGGTGGCAGGGGAGGCTCACCCCTCCACTTT
large,TRBJ1-1,NA,TRBV27,CASSITSGNTEAFF,TGTGCCAGCAGTATAACATCAGGGAACACTGAAGCTTTCTTT
once,TRBJ1-1,TRBD1,TRBV6-5,CASSGSGGMDTEAFF,TGTGCCAGCAGTGGATCAGGGGGAATGGACACTGAAGCTTTCTTT
NA,TRBJ1-2,TRBD1,TRBV6-5,CASSYSGTGVGYTF,TGTGCCAGCAGTTACTCGGGGACAGGGGTTGGCTACACCTTC
NA,TRBJ2-7,TRBD2,TRBV7-2,CASSLAGSGGAVQYF,TGTGCCAGCAGCTTAGCGGGCAGCGGGGGGGCGGTGCAGTACTTC
NA,TRBJ2-7,NA,TRBV5-4,CASSSDVGIGHEQYF,TGTGCCAGCAGTTCGGACGTGGGAATTGGACACGAGCAGTACTTC
NA,TRBJ1-2,NA,TRBV7-3,CASSASRDGYGYTF,TGTGCCAGCAGCGCCTCTAGGGACGGCTATGGCTACACCTTC
medium-sized,TRBJ2-7,NA,TRBV9,CASSGMTDLREQYF,TGTGCCAGCAGCGGGATGACAGACCTACGCGAGCAGTACTTC
once,TRBJ2-1,NA,TRBV29-1,CSVGDGDYEQFF,TGCAGCGTCGGGGACGGTGACTATGAGCAGTTCTTC
NA,TRBJ1-2,NA,TRBV7-8,CASSLRIEDDGYTF,TGTGCCAGCAGCTTAAGAATCGAGGACGATGGCTACACCTTC
NA,TRBJ2-1,TRBD2,TRBV2,CASSEAAGGRSSYNEQFF,TGTGCCAGCAGTGAAGCAGCGGGGGGCCGTAGCTCCTACAATGAGCAGTTCTTC
NA,TRBJ1-1,TRBD1,TRBV5-6,CASSMTGGWLGTEAFF,TGTGCCAGCAGCATGACAGGGGGGTGGCTGGGCACTGAAGCTTTCTTT
NA,TRBJ2-1,NA,TRBV4-1,CASSDVHEQFF,TGCGCCAGCAGCGACGTACATGAGCAGTTCTTC
NA,TRBJ2-7,TRBD1,TRBV7-2,CASSFKTGSNEQYF,TGTGCCAGCAGCTTTAAGACAGGGAGCAACGAGCAGTACTTC
NA,TRBJ1-1,TRBD1,TRBV11-1,CASSSWTGAKSEAFF,TGTGCCAGCAGCTCCTGGACAGGGGCTAAGTCTGAAGCTTTCTTT
NA,TRBJ2-1,TRBD2,TRBV7-9,CASTHGLAMLEGNEQFF,TGTGCCAGCACCCATGGACTAGCGATGCTTGAGGGCAATGAGCAGTTCTTC
NA,TRBJ2-7,NA,TRBV20-1,CSAEESYEQYF,TGCAGTGCAGAGGAATCCTACGAGCAGTACTTC